This T cell receptor (beta chain) emerged from a study of CD8 T cells in ankylosing spondylitis. The study, taken as a whole, reports: As reported, disease-linked clones showed significant enrichment in matched ankylosing spondylitis synovial fluid. Clones linked with disease were CD8+ and fairly uncommon in the peripheral blood. What appeared characteristic of ankylosing spondylitis blood was a TCR beta motif of eight highly homologous variants.

Molecular-barcoded quantitative 5'-RACE produced these TCR beta libraries. One entry per CDR3 protein, called by TCRdb with MiXCR from the 5' RACE reads. The data hold 700,000 to 1,000,000 distinct CDR3 sequences, with about 11% observed a single time. Worth noting for this clonotype: Its antigen is unidentified.

Germline values: CDR1 SGHTA, CDR2 FQGNSA. The CDR3 runs 14 residues. V lost 5 bases and J 6 bases, leaving 17 bases between the germline ends. Sequencing was carried out using blood, either unsorted or a sorted T cell fraction (not recorded which). This clonotype originated in a male donor with ankylosing spondylitis. The V and J genes are TRBV7-2 and TRBJ2-7; the D is unclear. The CDR3 is CASSLMAPPSEQYF. CDR3 nucleotide sequence: TGTGCCAGCAGCCTCATGGCCCCGCCTAGCGAGCAGTACTTC.